Listed below are T cell receptor beta chains from one sample, sequenced in a study of control samples from healthy donors and cancer patients. Produced via immunoSEQ multiplex PCR; TCRdb's table is partial and in-frame only. Of 390,000 or so clones in the sample, approximately 92% were seen once. Specimen: PBMCs. These receptors all stem from a man aged 40-55 years with head and neck cancer. CDR3s include the opening cysteine and the closing phenylalanine or tryptophan. The D gene is left open where the match is weak. Clone sizes are given selectively: once, few, many, or a class where the clone is expanded.

J,D,V,size,CDR3,DNA
TRBJ2-7,-,TRBV5-4,-,CASSLGQVHYEQYF,TGTGCCAGCAGCTTGGGACAGGTGCACTACGAGCAGTACTTC
TRBJ2-1,-,TRBV7-2,-,CASSLDRNEQFF,TGTGCCAGCAGCTTAGATCGGAATGAGCAGTTCTTC
TRBJ2-7,TRBD2,TRBV14,-,CASSPMGTSGYEQYF,TGTGCCAGCAGCCCGATGGGGACTAGCGGCTACGAGCAGTACTTC
TRBJ1-2,-,TRBV27,-,CASSFLGFNYGYTF,TGTGCCAGCAGTTTTCTCGGCTTTAACTATGGCTACACCTTC
TRBJ1-5,-,TRBV28,-,CASTKAGATGGNQPQHF,TGTGCCAGCACTAAAGCGGGCGCCACGGGGGGCAATCAGCCCCAGCATTTT
TRBJ1-3,-,TRBV2,once,CASIQQGQKISGNTIYF,TGTGCCAGCATCCAACAAGGGCAGAAAATCTCTGGAAACACCATATATTTT
TRBJ2-1,TRBD2,TRBV28,-,CASSPGTIGPPTNEQFF,TGTGCCAGCAGCCCTGGGACTATTGGTCCCCCTACAAATGAGCAGTTCTTC
TRBJ2-7,TRBD1,TRBV30,-,CAWSGTGEVYEQYF,TGTGCCTGGAGCGGGACAGGGGAGGTATACGAGCAGTACTTC
TRBJ2-3,-,TRBV7-3,-,CASSSTDRDTQYF,TGTGCCAGCAGCTCTACAGACAGAGATACGCAGTATTTT
TRBJ2-2,-,TRBV4-3,-,CASSQDMRINTGELFF,TGCGCCAGCAGCCAAGATATGAGAATCAACACCGGGGAGCTGTTTTTT
TRBJ2-5,-,TRBV9,-,CASSLRGGETQYF,TGTGCCAGCAGCCTCAGGGGGGGTGAGACCCAGTACTTC
TRBJ1-1,-,TRBV7-9,-,CASRYLGVENTEAFF,TGTGCCAGCAGATATCTGGGGGTAGAGAACACTGAAGCTTTCTTT
TRBJ2-7,-,TRBV30,-,CAWMGGRDYEQYF,TGTGCTTGGATGGGAGGCAGGGACTACGAGCAGTACTTC